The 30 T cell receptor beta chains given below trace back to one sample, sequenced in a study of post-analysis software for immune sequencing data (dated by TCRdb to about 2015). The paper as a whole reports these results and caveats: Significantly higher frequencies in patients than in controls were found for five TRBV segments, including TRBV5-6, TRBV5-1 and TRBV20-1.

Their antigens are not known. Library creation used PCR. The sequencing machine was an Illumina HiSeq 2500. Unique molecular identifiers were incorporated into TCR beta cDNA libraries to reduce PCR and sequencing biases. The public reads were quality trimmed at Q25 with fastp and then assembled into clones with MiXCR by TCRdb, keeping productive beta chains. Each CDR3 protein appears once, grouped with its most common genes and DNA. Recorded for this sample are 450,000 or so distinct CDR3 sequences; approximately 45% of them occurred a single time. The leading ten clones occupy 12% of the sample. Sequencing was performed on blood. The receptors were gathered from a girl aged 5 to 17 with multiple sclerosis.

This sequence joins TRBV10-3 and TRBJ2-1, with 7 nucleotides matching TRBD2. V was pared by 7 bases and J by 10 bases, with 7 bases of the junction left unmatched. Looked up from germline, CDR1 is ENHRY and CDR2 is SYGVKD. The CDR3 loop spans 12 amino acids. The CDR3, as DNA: TGTGCCATCATGCTGGGGGAGGGAGAGCAGTTCTTC. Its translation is CAIMLGEGEQFF.

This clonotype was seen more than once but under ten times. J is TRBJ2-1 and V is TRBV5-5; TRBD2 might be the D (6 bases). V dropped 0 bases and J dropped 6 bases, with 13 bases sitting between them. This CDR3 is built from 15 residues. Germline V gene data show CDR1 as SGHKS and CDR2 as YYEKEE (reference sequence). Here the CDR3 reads CASSLAGLLLNEQFF. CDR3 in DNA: TGTGCCAGCAGCTTGGCGGGACTCCTCCTCAATGAGCAGTTCTTC.

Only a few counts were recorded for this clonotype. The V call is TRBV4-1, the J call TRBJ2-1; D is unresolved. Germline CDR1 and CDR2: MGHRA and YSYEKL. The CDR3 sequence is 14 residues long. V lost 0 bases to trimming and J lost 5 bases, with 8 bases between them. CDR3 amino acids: CASSQELRNNEQFF. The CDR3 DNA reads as TGCGCCAGCAGCCAAGAATTGCGTAACAATGAGCAGTTCTTC.

The CDR3 bases are TGCAGCGTTGAAGGACCACTAGCAGACGAGCAGTACTTC. It codes for CSVEGPLADEQYF. The V call is TRBV29-1, the J call TRBJ2-7, with D possibly matching TRBD2 (6 bases). The CDR3 has 13 amino acids. Germline CDR1 reads SQVTM; CDR2 reads ANQGSEA. Deletions cut 1 base from V and 5 bases from J, with 12 bases between.

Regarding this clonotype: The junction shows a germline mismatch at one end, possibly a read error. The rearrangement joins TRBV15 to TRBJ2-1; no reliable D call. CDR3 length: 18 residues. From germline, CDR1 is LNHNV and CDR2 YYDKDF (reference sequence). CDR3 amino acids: CATSRDSPRTDSYNERFF. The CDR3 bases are TGTGCCACCAGCAGAGATTCCCCCAGGACCGACTCCTACAATGAGCGGTTCTTC. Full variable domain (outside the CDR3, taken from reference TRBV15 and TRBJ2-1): DAMVIQNPRYQVTQFGKPVTLSCSQTLNHNVMYWYQQKSSQAPKLLFHYYDKDFNNEADTPDNFQSRRPNTSFCFLDIRSPGLGDTAMYLCATSRDSPRTDSYNERFFGPGTRLTVL.

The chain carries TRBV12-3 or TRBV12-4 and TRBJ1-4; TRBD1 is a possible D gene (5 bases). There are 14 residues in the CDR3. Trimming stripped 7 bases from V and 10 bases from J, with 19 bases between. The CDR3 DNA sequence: TGTGCCAGCACTACGACAGATCGAATAGGAAAACTGTTTTTT. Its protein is CASTTTDRIGKLFF.

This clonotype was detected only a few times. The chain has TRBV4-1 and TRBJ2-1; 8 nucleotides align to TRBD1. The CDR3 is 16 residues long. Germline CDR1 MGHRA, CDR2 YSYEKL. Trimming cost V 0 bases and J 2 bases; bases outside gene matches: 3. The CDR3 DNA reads TGCGCCAGCAGCCAAGATCAACAGGGGGCCTACAATGAGCAGTTCTTC. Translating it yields CASSQDQQGAYNEQFF.

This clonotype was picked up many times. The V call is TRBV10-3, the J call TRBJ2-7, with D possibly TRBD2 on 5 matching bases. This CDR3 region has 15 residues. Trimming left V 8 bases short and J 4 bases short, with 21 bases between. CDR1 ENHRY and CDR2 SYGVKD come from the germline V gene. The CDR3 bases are TGTGCCATCGGCCTGAGACTACTTGATGGATACGAGCAGTACTTC. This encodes CAIGLRLLDGYEQYF.

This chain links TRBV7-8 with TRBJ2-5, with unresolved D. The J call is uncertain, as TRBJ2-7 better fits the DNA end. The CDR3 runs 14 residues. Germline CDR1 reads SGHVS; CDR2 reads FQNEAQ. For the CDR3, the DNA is TGTGCCAGCAGCCCTTCGGGTGCCCGCTACGAGCAGTACTTC. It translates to CASSPSGARYEQYF.

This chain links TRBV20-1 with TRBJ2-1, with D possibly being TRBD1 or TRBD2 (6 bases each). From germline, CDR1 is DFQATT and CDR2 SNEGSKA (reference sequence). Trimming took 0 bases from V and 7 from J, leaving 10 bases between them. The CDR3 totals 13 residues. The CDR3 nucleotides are TGCAGTGCTAGAGATCAGGGGAGGAATGAGCAGTTCTTC. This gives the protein CSARDQGRNEQFF.

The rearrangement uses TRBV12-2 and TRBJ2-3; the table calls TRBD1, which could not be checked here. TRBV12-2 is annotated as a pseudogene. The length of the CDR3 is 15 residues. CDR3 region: CASRLGADNTDTQYF. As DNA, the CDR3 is TGTGCAAGTCGCTTAGGGGCGGACAACACAGATACGCAGTATTTT.

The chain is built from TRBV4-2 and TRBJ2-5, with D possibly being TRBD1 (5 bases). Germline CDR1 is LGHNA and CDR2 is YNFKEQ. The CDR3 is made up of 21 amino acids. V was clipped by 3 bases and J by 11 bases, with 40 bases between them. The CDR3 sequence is CASSQDTFSAGQSIAKNVQYF. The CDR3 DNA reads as TGTGCCAGCAGCCAGGATACTTTTTCTGCAGGACAAAGTATAGCCAAAAATGTTCAGTACTTC.

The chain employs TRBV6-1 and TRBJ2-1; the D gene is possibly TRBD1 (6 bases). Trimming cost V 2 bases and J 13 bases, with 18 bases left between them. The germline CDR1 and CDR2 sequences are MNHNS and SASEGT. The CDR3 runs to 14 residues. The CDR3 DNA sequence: TGTGCCAGCAGTGAAAGGGAAAACCAGGGGACCCAGTTCTTC. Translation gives CASSERENQGTQFF.

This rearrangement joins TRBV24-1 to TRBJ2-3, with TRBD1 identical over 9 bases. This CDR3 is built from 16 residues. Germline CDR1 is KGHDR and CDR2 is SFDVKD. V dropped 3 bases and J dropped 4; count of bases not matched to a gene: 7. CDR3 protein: CATSDAGTGFPDTQYF. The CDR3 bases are TGTGCCACCAGTGATGCCGGGACAGGGTTCCCAGATACGCAGTATTTT.

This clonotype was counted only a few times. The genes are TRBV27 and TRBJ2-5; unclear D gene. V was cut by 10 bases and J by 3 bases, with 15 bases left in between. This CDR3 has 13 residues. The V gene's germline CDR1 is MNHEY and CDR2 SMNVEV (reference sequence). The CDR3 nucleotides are TGTGCCACCGCCCTGGTTCGGGAAGAGACCCAGTACTTC. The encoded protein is CATALVREETQYF.

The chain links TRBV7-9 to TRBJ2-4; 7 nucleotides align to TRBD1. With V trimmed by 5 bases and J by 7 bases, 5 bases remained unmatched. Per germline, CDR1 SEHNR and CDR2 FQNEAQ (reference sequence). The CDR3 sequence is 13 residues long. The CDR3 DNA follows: TGTGCCAGCAGCCCAGACAGGGCGAACATTCAGTACTTC. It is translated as CASSPDRANIQYF.

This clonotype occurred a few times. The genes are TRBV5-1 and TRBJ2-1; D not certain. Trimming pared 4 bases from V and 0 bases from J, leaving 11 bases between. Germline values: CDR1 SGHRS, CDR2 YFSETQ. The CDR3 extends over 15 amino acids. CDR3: CASSVLPGSYNEQFF. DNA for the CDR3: TGCGCCAGCAGCGTACTGCCGGGCTCCTACAATGAGCAGTTCTTC.

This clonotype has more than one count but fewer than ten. CDR3 protein: CASSPPRGTSNQYEQYF. The CDR3 region has the DNA TGTGCCAGCAGTCCGCCCCGGGGGACTAGTAATCAATACGAGCAGTACTTC. The chain has TRBV12-3 or TRBV12-4 and TRBJ2-7; 8 nucleotides match TRBD2. The J segment lost 4 bases and the V segment lost 5 bases, leaving 16 bases of the junction unmatched. This CDR3 has 17 residues.

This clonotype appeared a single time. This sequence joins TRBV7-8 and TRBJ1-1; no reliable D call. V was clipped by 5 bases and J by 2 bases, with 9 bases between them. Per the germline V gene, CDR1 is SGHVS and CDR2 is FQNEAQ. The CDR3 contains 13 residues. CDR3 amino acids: CASSPMGNTEAFF. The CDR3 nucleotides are TGTGCCAGCAGCCCAATGGGAAACACTGAAGCTTTCTTT.

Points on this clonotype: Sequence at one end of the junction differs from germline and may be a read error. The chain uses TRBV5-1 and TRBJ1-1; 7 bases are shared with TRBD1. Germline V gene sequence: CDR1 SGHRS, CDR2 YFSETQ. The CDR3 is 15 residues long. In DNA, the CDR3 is TGCACCAGCAGAATAGAGAACAGGGGAAACACTGAAGCTTTCTTT. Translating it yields CTSRIENRGNTEAFF.

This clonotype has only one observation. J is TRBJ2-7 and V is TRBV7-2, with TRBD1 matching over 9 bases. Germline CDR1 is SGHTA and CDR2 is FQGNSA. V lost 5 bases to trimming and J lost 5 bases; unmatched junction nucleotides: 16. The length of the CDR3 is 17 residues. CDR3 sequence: CASSLLRGTGLLDEQYF. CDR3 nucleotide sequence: TGTGCCAGCAGCCTCTTGAGAGGGACAGGGCTTCTGGACGAGCAGTACTTC. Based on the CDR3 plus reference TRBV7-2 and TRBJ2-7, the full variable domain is GAGVSQSPSNKVTEKGKDVELRCDPISGHTALYWYRQSLGQGLEFLIYFQGNSAPDKSGLPSDRFSAERTGGSVSTLTIQRTQQEDSAVYLCASSLLRGTGLLDEQYFGPGTRLTVT.

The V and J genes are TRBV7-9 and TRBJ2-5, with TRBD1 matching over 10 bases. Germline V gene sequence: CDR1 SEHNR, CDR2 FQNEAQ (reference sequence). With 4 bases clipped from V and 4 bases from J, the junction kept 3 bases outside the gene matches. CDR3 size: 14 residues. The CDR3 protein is CASSSTGGGETQYF. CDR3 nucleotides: TGTGCCAGCAGCTCGACAGGGGGCGGAGAGACCCAGTACTTC.

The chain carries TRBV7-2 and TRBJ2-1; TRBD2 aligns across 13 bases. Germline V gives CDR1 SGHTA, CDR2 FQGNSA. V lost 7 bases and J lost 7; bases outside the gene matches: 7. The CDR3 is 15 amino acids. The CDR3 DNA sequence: TGTGCCAGCAAGAAGACTAGCGGGAGGTCAAATGAGCAGTTCTTC. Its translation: CASKKTSGRSNEQFF.

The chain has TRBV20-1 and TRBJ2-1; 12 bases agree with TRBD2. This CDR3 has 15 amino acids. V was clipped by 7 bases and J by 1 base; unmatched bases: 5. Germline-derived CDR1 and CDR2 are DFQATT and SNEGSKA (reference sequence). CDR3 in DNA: TGCAGTGGACTAGCGGGAGAGAGATCCTACAATGAGCAGTTCTTC. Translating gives CSGLAGERSYNEQFF.

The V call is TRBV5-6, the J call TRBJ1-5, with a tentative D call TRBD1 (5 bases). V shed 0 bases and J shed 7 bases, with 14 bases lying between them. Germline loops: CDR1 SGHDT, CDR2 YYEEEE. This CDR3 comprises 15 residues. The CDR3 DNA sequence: TGTGCCAGCAGCTTGGGAGGGGTCCGTGGGCAGCCCCAGCATTTT. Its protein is CASSLGGVRGQPQHF.

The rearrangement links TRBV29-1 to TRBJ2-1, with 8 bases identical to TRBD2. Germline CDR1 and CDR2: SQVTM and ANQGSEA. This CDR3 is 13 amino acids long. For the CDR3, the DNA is TGCAGAGGGGGGACTAGTGCTCCCAATGAGCAGTTCTTC. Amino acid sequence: CRGGTSAPNEQFF.

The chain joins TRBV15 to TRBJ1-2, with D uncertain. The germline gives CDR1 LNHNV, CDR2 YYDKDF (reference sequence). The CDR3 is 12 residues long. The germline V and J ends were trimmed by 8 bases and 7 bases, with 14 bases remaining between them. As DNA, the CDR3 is TGTGCCACCCGAAGGGTCCCTGGTGGCTACACCTTC. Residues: CATRRVPGGYTF.

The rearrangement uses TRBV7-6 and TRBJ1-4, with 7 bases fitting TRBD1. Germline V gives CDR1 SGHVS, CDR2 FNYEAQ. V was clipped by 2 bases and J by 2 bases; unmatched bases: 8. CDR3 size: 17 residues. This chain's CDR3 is CASSLSAGGTTNEKLFF. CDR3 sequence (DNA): TGTGCCAGCAGCTTATCGGCAGGGGGGACGACTAATGAAAAACTGTTTTTT.

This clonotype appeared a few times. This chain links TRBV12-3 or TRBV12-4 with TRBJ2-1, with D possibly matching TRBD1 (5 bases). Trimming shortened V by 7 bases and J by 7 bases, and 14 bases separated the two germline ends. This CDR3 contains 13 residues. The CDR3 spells CASTPDTWNEQFF. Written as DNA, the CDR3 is TGTGCCAGCACCCCGGACACGTGGAATGAGCAGTTCTTC.

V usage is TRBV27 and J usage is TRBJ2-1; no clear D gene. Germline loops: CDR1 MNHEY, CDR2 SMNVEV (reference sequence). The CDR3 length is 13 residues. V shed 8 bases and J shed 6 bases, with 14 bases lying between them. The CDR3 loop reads CASWFLRSNEQFF. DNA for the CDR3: TGTGCCAGCTGGTTCTTGAGAAGCAATGAGCAGTTCTTC.